What follows is one TCR beta chain and its context. What it binds is not known. These data are taken from a study of glioma-infiltrating T cells after dendritic cell vaccination. Broader study findings: Survival was not directly related to TCR clonality in these patients.

Here immunoSEQ multiplex PCR was the method, and the copy in TCRdb shows in-frame clones only, minus some. The sample carries 20,000 or so clones, more than 65% recorded once. The CDR3 totals 15 residues. Germline V lookup: CDR1 SGHTA, CDR2 FQGNSA. J was trimmed by 2 bases and V by 4 bases; bases with no gene match: 6. This clonotype was obtained from a human donor with glioblastoma. Source: blood, taken before dendritic cell vaccination. The chain has TRBV7-2 and TRBJ1-1; 8 nucleotides match TRBD1. The CDR3 sequence: CASSYRDRLNTEAFF. The DNA of the CDR3 is TGTGCCAGCAGCTACCGGGACAGGCTAAACACTGAAGCTTTCTTT.